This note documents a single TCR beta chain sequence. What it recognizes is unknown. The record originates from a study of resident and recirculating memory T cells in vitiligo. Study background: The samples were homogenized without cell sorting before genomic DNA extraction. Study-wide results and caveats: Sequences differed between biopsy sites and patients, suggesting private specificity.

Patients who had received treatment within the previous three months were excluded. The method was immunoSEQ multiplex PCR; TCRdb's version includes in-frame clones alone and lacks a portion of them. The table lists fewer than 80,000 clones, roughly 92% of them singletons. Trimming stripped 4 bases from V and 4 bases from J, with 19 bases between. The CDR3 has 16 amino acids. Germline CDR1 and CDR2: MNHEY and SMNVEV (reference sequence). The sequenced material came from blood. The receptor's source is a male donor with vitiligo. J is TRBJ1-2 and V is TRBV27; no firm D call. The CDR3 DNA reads TGTGCCAGCAGTTCACAAAATGACGGGATGACCTATGGCTACACCTTC. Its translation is CASSSQNDGMTYGYTF.